This is a list of T cell receptor beta chains from one sample in a study of blood T cell repertoires in COVID-19. Measured with immunoSEQ multiplex PCR; TCRdb has only the in-frame clones, and not every one. The data contain about 64,000 clones, around 84% of them seen just once; the ten biggest clones take up roughly 5.6%. Sequencing was performed on peripheral blood. These receptors were taken from a woman aged 60 to 75 with acute or convalescent COVID-19. Each CDR3 is given with its conserved first and last residue. The order of the fields is J gene, V gene, clone size, D gene, CDR3 DNA, CDR3 protein. A D gene is named only where the DNA matches it firmly. Size tells how often a clone was seen (once, few, many) or the class of an expanded clone, and some rows leave it out.

TRBJ1-6,TRBV11-2,.,TRBD1,TGTGCCAGCACGCCCCTCTCAGGGGGAAGGTCACCCCTCCACTTT,CASTPLSGGRSPLHF
TRBJ1-4,TRBV9,.,.,TGTGCCAGCAGCGTAGCCCCCGGGGGTGCTAATGAAAAACTGTTTTTT,CASSVAPGGANEKLFF
TRBJ2-7,TRBV19,.,.,TGTGCCAGTAGTATGAAGCAGGGATCGCTCCACGAGCAGTACTTC,CASSMKQGSLHEQYF
TRBJ2-6,TRBV7-2,.,TRBD1,TGTGCCAGCAGCTCCTTGGGACAGGGGGCACCAGGGGCCAACGTCCTGACTTTC,CASSSLGQGAPGANVLTF
TRBJ1-3,TRBV18,.,TRBD1,TGTGCCAGCTCACTGGGACAGATTGGAAACACCATATATTTT,CASSLGQIGNTIYF
TRBJ1-2,TRBV5-1,.,.,TGCGCCAGCGGCGCCGGGTCAAACTATGGCTACACCTTC,CASGAGSNYGYTF
TRBJ2-1,TRBV5-1,few,TRBD2,TGCGCCAGCAGCTTGGAGGTAGGAGGGCGGGGGAGCGATGAGCAGTTCTTC,CASSLEVGGRGSDEQFF
TRBJ1-4,TRBV6-5,once,.,TGTGCCAGCGCAGGGGAGACTAATGAAAAACTGTTTTTT,CASAGETNEKLFF
TRBJ1-1,TRBV9,.,.,TGTGCCAGCAGCGTAGGGGGGACACTAAACACTGAAGCTTTCTTT,CASSVGGTLNTEAFF
TRBJ2-1,TRBV3-1/TRBV3-2,.,TRBD2,TGTGCCAGCAGCCAAGCAGGGACTAGCGGGGGGGGCAATGAGCAGTTCTTC,CASSQAGTSGGGNEQFF
TRBJ2-6,TRBV9,.,.,TGTGCCAGCAGCTACATCCCTTCGACAGGAAGCTCTGGGGCCAACGTCCTGACTTTC,CASSYIPSTGSSGANVLTF
TRBJ1-2,TRBV12-3/TRBV12-4,.,TRBD1,TGTGCCAGCAGCCGGGACAGGGGGTATGGCTACACCTTC,CASSRDRGYGYTF
TRBJ1-1,TRBV5-4,.,.,TGTGCCAGCAGCTTGGCAGGGGTTTTGACTGAAGCTTTCTTT,CASSLAGVLTEAFF
TRBJ2-3,TRBV20-1,few,.,TGCAGTGCTAGTAACCTGGCGGGCCGCGGCCCAGATACGCAGTATTTT,CSASNLAGRGPDTQYF
TRBJ1-3,TRBV27,.,TRBD1,TGTGCCAGCAGCCGACAGGGGGCTGGAAACACCATATATTTT,CASSRQGAGNTIYF
TRBJ1-4,TRBV3-1/TRBV3-2,few,.,TGTGCCAGCAGCCAAGGGACTTCGGGGAGTGAAAAACTGTTTTTT,CASSQGTSGSEKLFF
TRBJ2-7,TRBV11-2,.,TRBD2,TGTGCCAGCAGGTTGAGAGCGGGGGGGCCGAGCTCCTACGAGCAGTACTTC,CASRLRAGGPSSYEQYF
TRBJ2-3,TRBV2,.,.,TGTGCCAGCAGTGGTGGCGGGGGCCCAGATACGCAGTATTTT,CASSGGGGPDTQYF